The source of this T cell receptor beta chain is a study of blood T cell repertoires in COVID-19. TCRdb's table, derived via immunoSEQ multiplex PCR, lists solely in-frame clones and lacks some. This sample has 210,000 or so clones; around four fifths occur once, and the top ten carry about a sixth. The CDR3 contains 15 residues. V lost 2 bases and J lost 2, with 13 bases in between. CDR1 and CDR2 from the germline V gene are MDHEN and SYDVKM. The receptor's source is an elderly woman with active or convalescent COVID-19. The sequenced sample was peripheral blood. V usage is TRBV28 and J usage is TRBJ2-7, with D possibly matching TRBD1 (6 bases). CDR3: CASSLGAGEPYEQYF. CDR3 nucleotide sequence: TGTGCCAGCAGTTTAGGGGCAGGGGAACCCTACGAGCAGTACTTC.